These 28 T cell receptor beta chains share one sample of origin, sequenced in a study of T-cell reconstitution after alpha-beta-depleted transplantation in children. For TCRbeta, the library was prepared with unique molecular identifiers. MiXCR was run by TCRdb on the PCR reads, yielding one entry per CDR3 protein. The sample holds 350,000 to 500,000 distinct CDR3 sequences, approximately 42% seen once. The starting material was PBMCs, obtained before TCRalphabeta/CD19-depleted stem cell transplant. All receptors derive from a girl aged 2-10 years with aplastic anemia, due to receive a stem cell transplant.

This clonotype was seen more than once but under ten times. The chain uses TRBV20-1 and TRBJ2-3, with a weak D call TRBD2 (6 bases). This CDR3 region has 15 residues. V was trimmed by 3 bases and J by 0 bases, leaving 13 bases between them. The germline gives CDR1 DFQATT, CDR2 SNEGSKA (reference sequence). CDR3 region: CSARAGTGSTDTQYF. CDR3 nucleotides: TGCAGTGCTAGGGCCGGGACTGGGAGCACAGATACGCAGTATTTT.

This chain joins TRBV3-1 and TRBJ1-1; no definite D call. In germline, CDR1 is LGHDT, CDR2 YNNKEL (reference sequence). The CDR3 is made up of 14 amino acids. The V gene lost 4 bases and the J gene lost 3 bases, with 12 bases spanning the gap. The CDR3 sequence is CASSPVRRDTEAFF. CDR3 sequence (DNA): TGTGCCAGCAGCCCTGTGAGGAGGGACACTGAAGCTTTCTTT.

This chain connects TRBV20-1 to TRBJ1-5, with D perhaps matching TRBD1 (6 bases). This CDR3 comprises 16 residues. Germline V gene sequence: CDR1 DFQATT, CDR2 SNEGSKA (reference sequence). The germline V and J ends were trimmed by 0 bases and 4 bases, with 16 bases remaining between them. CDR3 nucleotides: TGCAGTGCTAGAGATAGGGGGGGAGGGGTTAATCAGCCCCAGCATTTT. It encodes CSARDRGGGVNQPQHF.

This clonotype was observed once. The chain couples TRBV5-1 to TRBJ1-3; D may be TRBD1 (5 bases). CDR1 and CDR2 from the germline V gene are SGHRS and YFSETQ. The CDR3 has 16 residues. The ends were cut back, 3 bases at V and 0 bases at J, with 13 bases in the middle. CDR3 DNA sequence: TGCGCCAGCAGCTCGGATACAGGCTCCTCTGGAAACACCATATATTTT. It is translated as CASSSDTGSSGNTIYF. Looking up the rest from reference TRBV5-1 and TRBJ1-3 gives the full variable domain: KAGVTQTPRYLIKTRGQQVTLSCSPISGHRSVSWYQQTPGQGLQFLFEYFSETQRNKGNFPGRFSGRQFSNSRSEMNVSTLELGDSALYLCASSSDTGSSGNTIYFGEGSWLTVV.

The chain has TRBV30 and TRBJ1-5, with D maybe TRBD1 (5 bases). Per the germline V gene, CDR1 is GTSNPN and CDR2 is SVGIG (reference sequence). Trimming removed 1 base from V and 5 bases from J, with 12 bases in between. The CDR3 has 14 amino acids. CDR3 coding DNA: TGTGCCTGGAGTGAGGGGCAGGGTTATCAGCCCCAGCATTTT. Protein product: CAWSEGQGYQPQHF.

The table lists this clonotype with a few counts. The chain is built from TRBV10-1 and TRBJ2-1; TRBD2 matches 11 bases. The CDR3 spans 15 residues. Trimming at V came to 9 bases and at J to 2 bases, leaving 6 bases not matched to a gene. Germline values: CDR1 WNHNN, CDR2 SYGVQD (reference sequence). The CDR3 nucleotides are TGCGCCAGTGTGACTAGCGGGACCCCCTACAATGAGCAGTTCTTC. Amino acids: CASVTSGTPYNEQFF.

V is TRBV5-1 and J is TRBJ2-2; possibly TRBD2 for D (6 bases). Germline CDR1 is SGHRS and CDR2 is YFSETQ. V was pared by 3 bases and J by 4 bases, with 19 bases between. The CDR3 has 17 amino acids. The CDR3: CASSSRGASAFTGELFF. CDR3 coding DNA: TGCGCCAGCAGCTCCCGCGGGGCTAGCGCATTCACCGGGGAGCTGTTTTTT.

The CDR3 protein is CASSYSRNTIYF. In nucleotides, the CDR3 is TGTGCCAGCAGTTACTCGCGAAACACCATATATTTT. The rearrangement joins TRBV6-6 to TRBJ1-3; D not resolved. Trimming pared 0 bases from V and 5 bases from J, leaving 2 bases between. The CDR3 consists of 12 residues. The germline V gene encodes CDR1 MNHNY and CDR2 SVGAGI (reference sequence).

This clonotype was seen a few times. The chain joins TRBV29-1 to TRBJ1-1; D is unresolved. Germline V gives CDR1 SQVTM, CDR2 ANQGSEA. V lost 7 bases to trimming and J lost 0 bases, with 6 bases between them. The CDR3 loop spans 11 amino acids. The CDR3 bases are TGCAGCGGGAAGATGAACACTGAAGCTTTCTTT. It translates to CSGKMNTEAFF.

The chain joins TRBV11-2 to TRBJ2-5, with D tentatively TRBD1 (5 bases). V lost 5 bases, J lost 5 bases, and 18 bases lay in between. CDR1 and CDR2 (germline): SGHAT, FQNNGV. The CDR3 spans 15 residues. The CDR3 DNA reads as TGTGCCAGCAGCCCCCTTGTAGCAGCAGGGGAGACCCAGTACTTC. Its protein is CASSPLVAAGETQYF.

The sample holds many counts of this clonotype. The CDR3 DNA reads as TGCGCCAGCAGCTCAGGACAGGGACGGGAACCCCAGCATTTT. Translated: CASSSGQGREPQHF. V and J are TRBV5-1 and TRBJ1-5, with 8 bases identical to TRBD1. This CDR3 has 14 amino acids. With 3 bases clipped from V and 10 bases from J, the junction kept 9 bases outside the gene matches. From germline, CDR1 is SGHRS and CDR2 YFSETQ.

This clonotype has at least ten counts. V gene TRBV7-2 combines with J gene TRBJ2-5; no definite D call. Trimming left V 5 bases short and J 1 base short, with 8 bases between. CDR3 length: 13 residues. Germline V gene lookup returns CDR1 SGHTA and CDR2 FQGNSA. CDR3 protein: CASSISPQETQYF. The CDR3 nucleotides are TGTGCCAGCAGCATTTCCCCCCAAGAGACCCAGTACTTC.

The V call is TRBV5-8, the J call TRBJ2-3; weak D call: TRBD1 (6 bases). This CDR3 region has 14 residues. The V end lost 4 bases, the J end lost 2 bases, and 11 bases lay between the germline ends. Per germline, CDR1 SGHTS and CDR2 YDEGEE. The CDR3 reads CASSTGQNTDTQYF. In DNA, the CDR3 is TGTGCCAGCAGCACTGGACAGAACACAGATACGCAGTATTTT.

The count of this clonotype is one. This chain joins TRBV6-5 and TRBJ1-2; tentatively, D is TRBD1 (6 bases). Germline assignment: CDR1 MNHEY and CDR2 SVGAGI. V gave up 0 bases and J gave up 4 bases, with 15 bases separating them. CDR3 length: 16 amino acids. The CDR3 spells CASSYSTGIFRYGYTF. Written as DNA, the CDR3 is TGTGCCAGCAGTTACTCTACAGGGATCTTCCGCTATGGCTACACCTTC.

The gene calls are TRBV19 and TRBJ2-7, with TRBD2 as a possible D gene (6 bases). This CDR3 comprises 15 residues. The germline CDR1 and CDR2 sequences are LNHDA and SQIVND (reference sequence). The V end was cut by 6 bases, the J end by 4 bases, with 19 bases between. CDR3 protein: CASSVPGLGRYEQYF. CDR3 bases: TGTGCCAGTAGCGTTCCGGGACTCGGCCGGTACGAGCAGTACTTC.

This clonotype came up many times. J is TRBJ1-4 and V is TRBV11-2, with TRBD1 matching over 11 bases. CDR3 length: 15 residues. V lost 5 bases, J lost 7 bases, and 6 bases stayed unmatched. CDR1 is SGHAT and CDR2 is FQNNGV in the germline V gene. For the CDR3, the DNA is TGTGCCAGCAGCACTAGCGGGACAGGGGGTGAAAAACTGTTTTTT. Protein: CASSTSGTGGEKLFF. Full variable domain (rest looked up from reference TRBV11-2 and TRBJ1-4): EAGVAQSPRYKIIEKRQSVAFWCNPISGHATLYWYQQILGQGPKLLIQFQNNGVVDDSQLPKDRFSAERLKGVDSTLKIQPAKLEDSAVYLCASSTSGTGGEKLFFGSGTQLSVL.

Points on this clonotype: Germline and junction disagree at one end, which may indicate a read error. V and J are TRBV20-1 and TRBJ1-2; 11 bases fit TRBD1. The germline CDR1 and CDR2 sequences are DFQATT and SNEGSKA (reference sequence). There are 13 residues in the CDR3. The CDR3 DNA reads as TGCAGTGCTAGATGGACAGGGGGCTTTGGCTACCCCTTC. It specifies CSARWTGGFGYPF.

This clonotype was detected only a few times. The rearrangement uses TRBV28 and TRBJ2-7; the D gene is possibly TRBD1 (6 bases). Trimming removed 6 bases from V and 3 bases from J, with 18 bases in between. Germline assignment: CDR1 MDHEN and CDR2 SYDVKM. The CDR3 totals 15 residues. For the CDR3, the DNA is TGTGCCAGCAGAATAACAGGGCCCTCGGACTACGAGCAGTACTTC. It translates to CASRITGPSDYEQYF.

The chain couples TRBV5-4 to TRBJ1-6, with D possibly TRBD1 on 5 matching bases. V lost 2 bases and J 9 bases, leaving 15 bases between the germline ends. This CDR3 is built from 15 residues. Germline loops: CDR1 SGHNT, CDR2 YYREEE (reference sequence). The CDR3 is CASSLRREKGSPLHF. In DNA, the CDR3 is TGTGCCAGCAGCTTACGCAGGGAAAAGGGTTCACCCCTCCACTTT.

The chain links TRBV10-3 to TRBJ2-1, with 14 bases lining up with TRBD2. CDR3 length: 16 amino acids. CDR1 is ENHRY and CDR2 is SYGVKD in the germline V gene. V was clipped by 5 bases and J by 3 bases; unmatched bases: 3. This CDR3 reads CAISYGTSGSYNEQFF. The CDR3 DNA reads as TGTGCCATCAGTTATGGGACTAGCGGGAGCTACAATGAGCAGTTCTTC.

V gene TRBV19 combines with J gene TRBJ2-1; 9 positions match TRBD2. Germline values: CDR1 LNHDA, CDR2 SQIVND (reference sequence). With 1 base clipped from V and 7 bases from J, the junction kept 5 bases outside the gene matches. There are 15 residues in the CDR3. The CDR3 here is CASSIGTSDGNEQFF. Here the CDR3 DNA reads TGTGCCAGTAGTATAGGGACTAGCGACGGGAATGAGCAGTTCTTC.

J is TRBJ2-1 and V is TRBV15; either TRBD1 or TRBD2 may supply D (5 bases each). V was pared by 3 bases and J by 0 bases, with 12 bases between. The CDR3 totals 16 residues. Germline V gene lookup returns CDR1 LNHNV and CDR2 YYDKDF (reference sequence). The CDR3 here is CATSSLGVGSYNEQFF. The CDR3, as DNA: TGTGCCACCAGCAGCTTGGGGGTGGGCTCCTACAATGAGCAGTTCTTC. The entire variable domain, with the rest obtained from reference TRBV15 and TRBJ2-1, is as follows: DAMVIQNPRYQVTQFGKPVTLSCSQTLNHNVMYWYQQKSSQAPKLLFHYYDKDFNNEADTPDNFQSRRPNTSFCFLDIRSPGLGDTAMYLCATSSLGVGSYNEQFFGPGTRLTVL.

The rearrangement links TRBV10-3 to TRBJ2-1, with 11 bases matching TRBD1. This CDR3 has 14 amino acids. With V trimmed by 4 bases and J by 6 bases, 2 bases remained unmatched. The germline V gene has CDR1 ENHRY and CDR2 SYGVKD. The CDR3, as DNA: TGTGCCATCAGTGCCGGGACAGGGGGCAATGAGCAGTTCTTC. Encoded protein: CAISAGTGGNEQFF.

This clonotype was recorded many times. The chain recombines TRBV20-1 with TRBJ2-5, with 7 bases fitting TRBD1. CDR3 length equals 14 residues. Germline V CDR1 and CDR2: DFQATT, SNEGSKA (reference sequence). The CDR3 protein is CGAYSDRRQETQYF. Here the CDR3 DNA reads TGCGGAGCTTATTCGGACAGGCGCCAAGAGACCCAGTACTTC.

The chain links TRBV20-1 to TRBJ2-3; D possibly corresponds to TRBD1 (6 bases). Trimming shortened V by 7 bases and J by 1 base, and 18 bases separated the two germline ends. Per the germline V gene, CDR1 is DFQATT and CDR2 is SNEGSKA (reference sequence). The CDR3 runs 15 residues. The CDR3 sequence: CSEGDPGSCTDTQYF. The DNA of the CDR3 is TGCAGTGAGGGGGATCCAGGGAGTTGCACAGATACGCAGTATTTT.

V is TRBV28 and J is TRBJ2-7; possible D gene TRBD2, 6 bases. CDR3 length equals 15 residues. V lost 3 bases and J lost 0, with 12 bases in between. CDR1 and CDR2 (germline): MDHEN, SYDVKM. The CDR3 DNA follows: TGTGCCAGCAGTTTCGGGAGTCAGGGCTCCTACGAGCAGTACTTC. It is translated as CASSFGSQGSYEQYF.

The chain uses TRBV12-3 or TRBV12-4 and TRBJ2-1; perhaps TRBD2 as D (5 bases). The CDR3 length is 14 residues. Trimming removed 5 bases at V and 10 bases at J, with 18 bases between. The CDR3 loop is CASSVGSSLREQFF. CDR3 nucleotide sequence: TGTGCCAGCAGTGTCGGGTCTAGCTTACGGGAGCAGTTCTTC.

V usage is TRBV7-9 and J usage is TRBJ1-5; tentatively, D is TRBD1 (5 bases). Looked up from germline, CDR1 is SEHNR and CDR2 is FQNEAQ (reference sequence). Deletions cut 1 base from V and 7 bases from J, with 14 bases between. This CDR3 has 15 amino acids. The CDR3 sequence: CASSLVGGAGQPQHF. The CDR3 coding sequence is TGTGCCAGCAGCTTAGTGGGGGGTGCGGGACAGCCCCAGCATTTT.